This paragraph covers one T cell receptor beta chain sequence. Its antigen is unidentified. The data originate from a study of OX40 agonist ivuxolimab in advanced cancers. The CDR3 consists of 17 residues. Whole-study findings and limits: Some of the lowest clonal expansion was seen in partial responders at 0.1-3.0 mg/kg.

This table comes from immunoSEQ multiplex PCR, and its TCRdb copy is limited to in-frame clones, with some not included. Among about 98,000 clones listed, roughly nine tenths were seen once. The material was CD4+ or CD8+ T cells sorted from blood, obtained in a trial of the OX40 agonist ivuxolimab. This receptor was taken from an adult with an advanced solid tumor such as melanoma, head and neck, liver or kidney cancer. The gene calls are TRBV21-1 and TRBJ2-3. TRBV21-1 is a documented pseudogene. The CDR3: CASSKAETGRSTDTQYF. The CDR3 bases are TGTGCCAGCAGCAAAGCGGAAACAGGGAGGAGCACAGATACGCAGTATTTT.